These 21 T cell receptor beta chains were sequenced from one sample in a study of T-cell memory formation after mild COVID-19. TCRdb analysed the 5' RACE reads with MiXCR anew, one entry per CDR3 protein. The table lists around 300,000 distinct CDR3 sequences, approximately 14% of them singletons. Specimen: PBMCs or a T cell subset sorted from them (not recorded which). All receptors come from a man aged 18 to 30 who had mild COVID-19 (a few samples of this study predate the infection). Cell type and time point are not known.

The chain uses TRBV12-3 or TRBV12-4 and TRBJ2-1; no clear D. Trimming shortened V by 4 bases and J by 0 bases, and 10 bases separated the two germline ends. This CDR3 comprises 15 residues. CDR3: CASSYPSSSYNEQFF. The DNA for the CDR3 is TGTGCCAGCAGTTACCCCTCGAGCTCCTACAATGAGCAGTTCTTC.

In this sample, this clonotype turned up a few times. CDR3 DNA sequence: TGTGCCAGCAGCTTAGAAGAGCGGGGGTGGGCTTTCTTT. Its protein product is CASSLEERGWAFF. The genes are TRBV7-2 and TRBJ1-1; tentatively, D is TRBD1 (5 bases). Germline loops: CDR1 SGHTA, CDR2 FQGNSA. CDR3 length: 13 amino acids. Trimming removed 1 base at V and 11 bases at J, with 14 bases between.

This clonotype came up a few times. The chain uses TRBV5-4 and TRBJ2-3; a possible D gene is TRBD1 (5 bases). Germline assignment: CDR1 SGHNT and CDR2 YYREEE (reference sequence). Trimming stripped 0 bases from V and 2 bases from J, with 19 bases between. The CDR3 is 18 residues long. The CDR3 nucleotides read TGTGCCAGCAGCTTGGCTTCCTCGCAGGGAACACTCACAGATACGCAGTATTTT. Its protein product is CASSLASSQGTLTDTQYF.

This clonotype has at least ten counts. V and J are TRBV5-1 and TRBJ2-7, with D possibly being TRBD2 (5 bases). Trimming took 3 bases from V and 3 from J, leaving 16 bases between them. The CDR3 has 15 residues. Germline CDR1 and CDR2: SGHRS and YFSETQ. The CDR3 protein is CASSSAEASYYEQYF. The DNA of the CDR3 is TGCGCCAGCAGCTCCGCTGAGGCTAGCTACTACGAGCAGTACTTC.

This chain joins TRBV29-1 and TRBJ2-2, with a weak D call TRBD2 (5 bases). Germline V gene sequence: CDR1 SQVTM, CDR2 ANQGSEA. The length of the CDR3 is 13 residues. The ends were cut back, 5 bases at V and 2 bases at J, with 9 bases in the middle. Here the CDR3 DNA reads TGCAGCGTTTTTAGCGCAAACACCGGGGAGCTGTTTTTT. Its protein is CSVFSANTGELFF.

This clonotype was seen a few times. V is TRBV24-1 and J is TRBJ2-3; 8 nucleotides agree with TRBD1. Germline assignment: CDR1 KGHDR and CDR2 SFDVKD. The CDR3 covers 14 residues. Unmatched junction bases numbered 5, after V lost 9 bases and J lost 1 base. The CDR3 is CATGSGQGTDTQYF. Here the CDR3 DNA reads TGTGCCACCGGGTCGGGACAGGGCACAGATACGCAGTATTTT.

This clonotype was picked up a small number of times. J is TRBJ2-7 and V is TRBV13; D is unclear. Germline V gives CDR1 PRHDT, CDR2 FYEKMQ (reference sequence). The V and J ends lost 0 bases and 6 bases respectively, with 9 bases between them. This CDR3 has 13 residues. The CDR3 protein is CASSLGVGIEQYV. The CDR3 coding sequence is TGTGCCAGCAGCTTAGGCGTGGGGATCGAGCAGTACGTC.

This clonotype was picked up many times. This chain joins TRBV20-1 and TRBJ2-2; TRBD2 matches 12 bases. The V gene's germline CDR1 is DFQATT and CDR2 SNEGSKA (reference sequence). The CDR3 is 15 residues long. After removal of 4 bases from V and 9 bases from J, the junction contained 9 bases not matched to a gene. CDR3 nucleotides: TGCAGTGCTACTCTAGCGGGGGGGGTCGGCCGGGAGCTGTTTTTT. Translation: CSATLAGGVGRELFF.

Ten or more counts support this clonotype. The chain couples TRBV12-3 or TRBV12-4 to TRBJ1-1; perhaps TRBD1 as D (5 bases). Trimming removed 3 bases at V and 5 bases at J, with 16 bases between. CDR3 length equals 15 residues. The CDR3 coding sequence is TGTGCCAGCAGTTTGAGTTCAGAGGGGATGACTGAAGCTTTCTTT. It is translated as CASSLSSEGMTEAFF.

The V call is TRBV9, the J call TRBJ2-7, with 7 bases that match TRBD1. This CDR3 region has 15 residues. Germline values: CDR1 SGDLS, CDR2 YYNGEE. V lost 3 bases, J lost 4 bases, and 10 bases stayed unmatched. The CDR3 DNA reads TGTGCCAGCAGCGAGACAGGGTCGGCTGTTTACGAGCAGTACTTC. Translating it yields CASSETGSAVYEQYF.

This clonotype has just a few counts. The chain links TRBV5-4 to TRBJ1-2, with TRBD1 matching 11 bases. The CDR3 length is 14 residues. V lost 5 bases, J lost 6 bases, and 6 bases stayed unmatched. The germline V gene has CDR1 SGHNT and CDR2 YYREEE (reference sequence). The CDR3: CASSSDRGQNGYTF. The CDR3 nucleotides read TGTGCCAGCAGTTCGGACAGGGGGCAAAATGGCTACACCTTC.

This clonotype was observed a few times. The V gene is TRBV4-1, the J gene TRBJ2-5; D is tentatively TRBD1 or TRBD2 (6 bases each). Per germline, CDR1 MGHRA and CDR2 YSYEKL. The CDR3 extends over 16 amino acids. V was cut by 1 base and J by 1 base, with 13 bases left in between. The CDR3 sequence: CASSQGGARGQETQYF. Here the CDR3 DNA reads TGCGCCAGCAGCCAAGGCGGGGCCAGGGGCCAAGAGACCCAGTACTTC.

This clonotype was seen only a few times. The chain uses TRBV20-1 and TRBJ2-6; no definite D call. Looked up from germline, CDR1 is DFQATT and CDR2 is SNEGSKA (reference sequence). This CDR3 region has 15 residues. Trimming left V 0 bases short and J 6 bases short, with 12 bases between. The CDR3 nucleotides are TGCAGTGCTAGAGATGACCCCCTTGAGGCCAACGTCCTGACTTTC. Translating it yields CSARDDPLEANVLTF.

The V call is TRBV15, the J call TRBJ1-1, with D possibly TRBD1 on 6 matching bases. Germline CDR1 is LNHNV and CDR2 is YYDKDF (reference sequence). V was clipped by 8 bases and J by 7 bases, with 17 bases between them. The CDR3 is made up of 13 amino acids. The CDR3 here is CATEGGQSSEAFF. CDR3 DNA sequence: TGTGCCACCGAGGGAGGACAGAGTAGTGAAGCTTTCTTT. The full variable domain, rest sourced from reference TRBV15 and TRBJ1-1, is DAMVIQNPRYQVTQFGKPVTLSCSQTLNHNVMYWYQQKSSQAPKLLFHYYDKDFNNEADTPDNFQSRRPNTSFCFLDIRSPGLGDTAMYLCATEGGQSSEAFFGQGTRLTVV.

Only a few counts were recorded for this clonotype. V gene TRBV7-9 combines with J gene TRBJ2-3; D perhaps matches TRBD2 (5 bases). The germline V gene has CDR1 SEHNR and CDR2 FQNEAQ (reference sequence). The V end was cut by 5 bases, the J end by 4 bases, with 16 bases between. There are 15 residues in the CDR3. CDR3 nucleotides: TGTGCCAGCAGCGCCTTCACTAGTCATCCAGATACGCAGTATTTT. Its translation: CASSAFTSHPDTQYF.

The chain couples TRBV5-6 to TRBJ1-6; TRBD1 is a possible D gene (6 bases). With 5 bases removed from V and 10 bases from J, the gap between germline ends came to 13 bases. CDR1 is SGHDT and CDR2 is YYEEEE in the germline V gene. The CDR3 is 13 amino acids. For the CDR3, the DNA is TGTGCCAGCAGTTCGGGGGCCGGGTCACCCCTCCACTTT. Translated, it gives CASSSGAGSPLHF.

This rearrangement joins TRBV24-1 to TRBJ2-3; 8 bases line up with TRBD1. The CDR3 contains 15 residues. Trimming cost V 4 bases and J 7 bases; bases outside gene matches: 9. Looked up from germline, CDR1 is KGHDR and CDR2 is SFDVKD. The CDR3 protein is CATSDPGQGGNTQYF. CDR3 DNA sequence: TGTGCCACCAGTGACCCCGGACAGGGCGGAAATACGCAGTATTTT.

This clonotype has more than one count but fewer than ten. The chain joins TRBV3-1 to TRBJ2-1; no clear D. Germline loops: CDR1 LGHDT, CDR2 YNNKEL (reference sequence). The CDR3 totals 11 residues. Here the CDR3 DNA reads TGTTCGTCAGGCTCCTACAATGAGCAGTTCTTC. Amino acids: CSSGSYNEQFF.

Ten or more counts support this clonotype. The chain has TRBV4-3 and TRBJ1-3; TRBD1 matches at 11 bases. Per the germline V gene, CDR1 is LGHNA and CDR2 is YSLEER. The CDR3 is 14 amino acids. With V trimmed by 3 bases and J by 7 bases, 2 bases remained unmatched. CDR3 protein: CASSQDRGLNTIYF. CDR3 nucleotides: TGCGCCAGCAGCCAGGACAGGGGGCTTAACACCATATATTTT.

The CDR3 loop is CASSLGDGYQPQHF. In nucleotides, the CDR3 is TGCGCCAGCAGCTTGGGGGATGGGTATCAGCCCCAGCATTTT. The J gene is TRBJ1-5, the V gene TRBV5-1; no firm D call. The CDR3 length is 14 residues. The V gene's germline CDR1 is SGHRS and CDR2 YFSETQ. Trimming shortened V by 0 bases and J by 5 bases, and 9 bases separated the two germline ends.

The V gene is TRBV20-1, the J gene TRBJ2-6, with D perhaps matching TRBD2 (5 bases). The CDR3 runs 16 residues. Germline values: CDR1 DFQATT, CDR2 SNEGSKA (reference sequence). Trimming left V 3 bases short and J 1 base short, with 13 bases between. The CDR3 sequence: CSARERAESGANVLTF. For the CDR3, the DNA is TGCAGTGCTAGGGAGAGGGCGGAATCTGGGGCCAACGTCCTGACTTTC.